A few counts support the clone carrying this T cell receptor beta chain. Its antigen remains unknown. Trimming took 7 bases from V and 3 from J; bases not matched to a gene: 5. The CDR3 has 13 amino acids. Looked up from germline, CDR1 is MNHEY and CDR2 is SVGEGT. Amplification targeted TCR beta CDR3 regions from RNA transcripts. First-round RT-PCR of the TCR CDR3 relied on the HTBI primer set. TCRdb reanalysed the multiplex PCR reads using MiXCR and keeps one entry per CDR3 protein. Of around 190,000 distinct CDR3 sequences listed, around 17% are singletons. The data are from a study of T cells in Graves' hyperthyroidism and ophthalmopathy. At the level of the study: Peripheral blood was drawn at first diagnosis, prior to all treatment.

Whole-study findings and limits: Ophthalmopathy could be told apart from stable hyperthyroidism with a 13 V-J model. Most thyroid clonotypes that were expanded above 0.001 also turned up in blood.

Fresh peripheral blood, approximately 10 ml, yielded the PBMCs. The chain has TRBV6-2 or TRBV6-3 and TRBJ1-1; TRBD1 matches 7 bases. The sequence came from a woman between 45 and 65 years old with Graves' hyperthyroidism. The specimen was blood. The CDR3 sequence is CASKGQSYTEAFF. The CDR3 nucleotides read TGTGCCAGCAAGGGACAGAGTTACACTGAAGCTTTCTTT.